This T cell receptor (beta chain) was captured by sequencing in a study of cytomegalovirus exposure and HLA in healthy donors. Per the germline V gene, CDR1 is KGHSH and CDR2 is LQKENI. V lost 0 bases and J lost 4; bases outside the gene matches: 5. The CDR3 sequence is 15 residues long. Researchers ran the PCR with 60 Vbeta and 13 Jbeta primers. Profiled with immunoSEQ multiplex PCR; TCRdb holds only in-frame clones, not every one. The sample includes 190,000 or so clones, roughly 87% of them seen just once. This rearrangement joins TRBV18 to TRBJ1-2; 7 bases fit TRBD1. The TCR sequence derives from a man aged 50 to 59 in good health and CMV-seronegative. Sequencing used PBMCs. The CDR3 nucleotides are TGTGCCAGCTCACCACCGCTCCCAGGGGGCTATGGCTACACCTTC. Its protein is CASSPPLPGGYGYTF.